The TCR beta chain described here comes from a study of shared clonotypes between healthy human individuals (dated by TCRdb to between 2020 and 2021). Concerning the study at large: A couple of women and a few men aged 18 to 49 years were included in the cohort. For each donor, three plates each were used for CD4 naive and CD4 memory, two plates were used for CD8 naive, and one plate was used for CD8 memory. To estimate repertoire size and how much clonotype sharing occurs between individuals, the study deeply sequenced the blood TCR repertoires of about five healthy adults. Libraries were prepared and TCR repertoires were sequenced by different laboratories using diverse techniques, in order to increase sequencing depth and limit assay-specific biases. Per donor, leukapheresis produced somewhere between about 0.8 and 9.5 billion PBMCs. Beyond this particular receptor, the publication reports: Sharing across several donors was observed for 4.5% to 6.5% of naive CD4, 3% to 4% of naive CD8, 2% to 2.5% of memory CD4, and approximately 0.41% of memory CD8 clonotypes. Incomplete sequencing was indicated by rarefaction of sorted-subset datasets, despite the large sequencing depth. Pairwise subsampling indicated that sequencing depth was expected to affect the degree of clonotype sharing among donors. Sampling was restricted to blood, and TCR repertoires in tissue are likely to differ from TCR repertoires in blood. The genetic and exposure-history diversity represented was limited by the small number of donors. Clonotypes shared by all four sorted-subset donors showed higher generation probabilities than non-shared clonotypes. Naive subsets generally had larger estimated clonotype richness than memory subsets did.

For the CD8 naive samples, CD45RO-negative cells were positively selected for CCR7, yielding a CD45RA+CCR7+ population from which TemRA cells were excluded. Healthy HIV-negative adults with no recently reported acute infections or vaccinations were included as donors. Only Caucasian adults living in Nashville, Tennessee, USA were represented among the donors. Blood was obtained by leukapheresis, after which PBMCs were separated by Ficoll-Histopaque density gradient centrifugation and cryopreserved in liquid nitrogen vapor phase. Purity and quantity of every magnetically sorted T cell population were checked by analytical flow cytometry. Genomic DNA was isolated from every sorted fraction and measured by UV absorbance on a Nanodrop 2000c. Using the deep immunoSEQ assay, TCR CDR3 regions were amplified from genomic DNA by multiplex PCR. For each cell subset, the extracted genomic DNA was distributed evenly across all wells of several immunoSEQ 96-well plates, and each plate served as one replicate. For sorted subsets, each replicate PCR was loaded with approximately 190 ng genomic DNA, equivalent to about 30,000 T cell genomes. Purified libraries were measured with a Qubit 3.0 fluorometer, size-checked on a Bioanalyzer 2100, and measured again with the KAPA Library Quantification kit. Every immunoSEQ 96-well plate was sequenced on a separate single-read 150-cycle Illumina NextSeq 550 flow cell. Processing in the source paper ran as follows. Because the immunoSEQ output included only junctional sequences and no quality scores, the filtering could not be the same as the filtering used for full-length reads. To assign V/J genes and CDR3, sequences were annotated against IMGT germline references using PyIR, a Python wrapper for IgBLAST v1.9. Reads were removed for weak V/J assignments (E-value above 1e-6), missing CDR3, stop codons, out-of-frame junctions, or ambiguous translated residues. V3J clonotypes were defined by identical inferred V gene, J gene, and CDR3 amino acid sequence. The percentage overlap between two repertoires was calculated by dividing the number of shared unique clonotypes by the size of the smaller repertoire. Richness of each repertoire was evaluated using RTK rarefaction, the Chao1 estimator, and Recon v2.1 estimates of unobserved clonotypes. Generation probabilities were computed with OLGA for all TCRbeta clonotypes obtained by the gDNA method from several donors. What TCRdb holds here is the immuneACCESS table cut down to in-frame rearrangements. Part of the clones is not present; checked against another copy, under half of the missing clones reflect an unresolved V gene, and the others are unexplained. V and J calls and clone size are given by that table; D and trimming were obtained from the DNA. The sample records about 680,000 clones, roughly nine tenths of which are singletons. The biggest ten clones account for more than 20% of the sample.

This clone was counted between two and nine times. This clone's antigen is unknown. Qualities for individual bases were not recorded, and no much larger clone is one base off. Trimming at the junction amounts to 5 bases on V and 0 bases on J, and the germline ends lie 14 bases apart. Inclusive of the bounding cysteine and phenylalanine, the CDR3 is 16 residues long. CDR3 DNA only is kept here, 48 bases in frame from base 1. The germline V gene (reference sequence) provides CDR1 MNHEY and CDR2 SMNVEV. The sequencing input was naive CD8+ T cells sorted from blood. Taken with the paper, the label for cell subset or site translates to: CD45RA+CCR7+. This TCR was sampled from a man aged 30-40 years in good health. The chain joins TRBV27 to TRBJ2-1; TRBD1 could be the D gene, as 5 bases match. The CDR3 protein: CASSHEQVSSYNEQFF. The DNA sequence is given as TGTGCCAGCAGTCACGAACAGGTTAGCTCCTACAATGAGCAGTTCTTC.